The clone carrying this T cell receptor (beta chain) came up many times. The CDR3 is made up of 11 amino acids. The V gene lost 4 bases and the J gene lost 8 bases, with 6 bases spanning the gap. The germline gives CDR1 MDHEN, CDR2 SYDVKM. These data are taken from a study of T cells in Graves' hyperthyroidism and ophthalmopathy. Amplified regions were TCR beta CDR3 sequences from RNA transcripts. The primer set for the first-round RT-PCR of the TCR CDR3 was HTBI. Via MiXCR, TCRdb re-called the multiplex PCR reads, giving one row per CDR3 protein. The sample has 300,000 to 350,000 distinct CDR3 sequences; about 15% are singletons.

The TCR originated in a woman aged 30 to 39 with Graves' hyperthyroidism. V and J are TRBV28 and TRBJ2-1; D remains ambiguous. Sample: blood. CDR3 coding DNA: TGTGCCAGCAGTTCGCTTCATGAGCAGTTCTTC. Protein product: CASSSLHEQFF.